This T cell receptor (beta chain) came from a study of human T cells and chemical hapten exposure. A word on this clonotype: The target antigen is unknown.

Regarding time point: patch test 1, 2 weeks after DPC sensitization. Treatment described: therapeutic diphenylcyclopropenone sensitization with weekly scalp DPC. Overall study findings and caveats: Patch test score rose with PT1 expanded TCRs, significant at 8, 16, 32, not 4. Those TCRs sitting above 1 in 1000 frequency stayed the same with DPC sensitization.

The CDR3 sequence is 18 residues long. The germline gives CDR1 LGHNA, CDR2 YNFKEQ. With 0 bases clipped from V and 3 bases from J, the junction kept 10 bases outside the gene matches. TCRdb called the RACE reads again in MiXCR, with one record for every CDR3 protein. The sample records some 380,000 distinct CDR3 sequences, 4.8% being singletons. The source was whole blood, collected in connection with sensitization to the hapten diphenylcyclopropenone (DPC). This TCR was sampled from a woman aged 45-65 years with alopecia areata. Some clones in this sample may be carry-over from other donors' samples. The chain couples TRBV4-2 to TRBJ2-1, with TRBD1 matching over 8 bases. The CDR3 sequence is CASSQDQELGTGYNEQFF. CDR3 sequence (DNA): TGTGCCAGCAGCCAAGATCAGGAGTTGGGGACAGGCTACAATGAGCAGTTCTTC.